The entry that follows covers one T cell receptor (beta chain) sequence. Trimming removed 6 bases from V and 9 bases from J, with 15 bases in between. CDR3 length equals 13 residues. This sample is drawn from a study of blood T cells in healthy people across ages. Sample-barcoded 5' priming and a J-beta primer mix drove a second PCR of about 7 to 12 cycles. TCRdb itself ran the 5' RACE reads through MiXCR, one entry per CDR3 protein. The sample includes 980,000 or so distinct CDR3 sequences, approximately 49% of them seen just once. The TCR comes from a man aged 25-45 years in good health. The chain joins TRBV12-3 or TRBV12-4 to TRBJ2-1; tentatively, D is TRBD2 (5 bases). The sequenced sample was blood. CDR3 nucleotides: TGTGCCAGCAGCCGGGGTCGGTTAGTTGAGCAGTTCTTC. As protein: CASSRGRLVEQFF.